This T cell receptor (beta chain) emerged from a study of CD8 T cells in Susac syndrome. V was shortened by 2 bases and J by 5 bases, with 13 bases between the two germline ends. The CDR3 runs to 15 residues. Germline lookup yields CDR1 MNHEY and CDR2 SVGEGT. The RNA, 0.5 to 1 ug, was put through reverse transcription using random hexamers. TCRdb fed the immunoSEQ multiplex PCR reads into MiXCR, producing one record per CDR3 protein. The sample contains around 270,000 distinct CDR3 sequences, around 91% of which appear only once. The chain recombines TRBV6-2 or TRBV6-3 with TRBJ1-5; D remains unclear. The clonotype comes from a human donor with multiple sclerosis. The source material was CD8+ T cells from PBMCs. The DNA of the CDR3 is TGTGCCAGCAGTTACGAACCGGGATATTATCAGCCCCAGCATTTT. This codes for CASSYEPGYYQPQHF.